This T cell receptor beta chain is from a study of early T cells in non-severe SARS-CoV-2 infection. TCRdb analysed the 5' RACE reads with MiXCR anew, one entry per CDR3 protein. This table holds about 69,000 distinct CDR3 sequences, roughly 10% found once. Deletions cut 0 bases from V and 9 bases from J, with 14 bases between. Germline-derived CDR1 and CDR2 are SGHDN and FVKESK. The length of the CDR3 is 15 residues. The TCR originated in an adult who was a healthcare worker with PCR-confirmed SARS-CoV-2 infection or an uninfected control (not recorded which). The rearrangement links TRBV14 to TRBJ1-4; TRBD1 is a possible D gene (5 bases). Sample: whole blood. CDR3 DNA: TGTGCCAGCAGCCAAGAAGCCGCAGGGACCCAAAAACTGTTTTTT. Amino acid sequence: CASSQEAAGTQKLFF.